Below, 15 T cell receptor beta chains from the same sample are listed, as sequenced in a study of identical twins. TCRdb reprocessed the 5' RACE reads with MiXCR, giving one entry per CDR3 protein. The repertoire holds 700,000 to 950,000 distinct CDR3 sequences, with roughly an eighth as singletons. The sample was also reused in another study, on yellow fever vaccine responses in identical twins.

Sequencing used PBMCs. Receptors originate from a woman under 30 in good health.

CDR3 sequence (DNA): TGTGCCAGCAGCTTGATTGAAGCGCGGGAGCAGTTCTTC. Its translation is CASSLIEAREQFF. The chain joins TRBV11-3 to TRBJ2-1; D not resolved. V was clipped by 3 bases and J by 10 bases, with 13 bases between them. This CDR3 has 13 amino acids. Germline-derived CDR1 and CDR2 are SGHNT and YENEEA. Full variable domain (missing parts from reference TRBV11-3 and TRBJ2-1): EAGVVQSPRYKIIEKKQPVAFWCNPISGHNTLYWYLQNLGQGPELLIRYENEEAVDDSQLPKDRFSAERLKGVDSTLKIQPAELGDSAVYLCASSLIEAREQFFGPGTRLTVL.

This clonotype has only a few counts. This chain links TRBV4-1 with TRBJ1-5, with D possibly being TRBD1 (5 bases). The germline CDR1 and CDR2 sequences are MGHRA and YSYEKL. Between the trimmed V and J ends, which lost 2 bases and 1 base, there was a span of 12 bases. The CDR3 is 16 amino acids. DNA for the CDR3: TGCGCCAGCAGCCAACTGCAGGGAGTGAGCAATCAGCCCCAGCATTTT. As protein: CASSQLQGVSNQPQHF.

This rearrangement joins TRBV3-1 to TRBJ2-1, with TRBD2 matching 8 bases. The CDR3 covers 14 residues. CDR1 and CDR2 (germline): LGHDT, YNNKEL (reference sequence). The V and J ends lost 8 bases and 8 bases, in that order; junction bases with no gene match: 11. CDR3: CASSTPGLGHEQFF. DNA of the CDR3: TGTGCCAGCTCGACCCCGGGACTAGGTCATGAGCAGTTCTTC.

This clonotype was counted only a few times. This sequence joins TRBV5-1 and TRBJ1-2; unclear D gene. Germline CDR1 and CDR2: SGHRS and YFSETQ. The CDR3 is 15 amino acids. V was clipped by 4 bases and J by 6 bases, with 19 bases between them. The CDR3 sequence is CASSLWRLGEDGYTF. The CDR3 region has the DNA TGCGCCAGCAGCCTCTGGCGACTGGGAGAAGATGGCTACACCTTC.

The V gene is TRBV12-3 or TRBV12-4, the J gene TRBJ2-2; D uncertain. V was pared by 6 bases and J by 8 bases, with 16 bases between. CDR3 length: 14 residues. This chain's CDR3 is CASSPNTEPGELFF. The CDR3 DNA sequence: TGTGCCAGCAGCCCCAATACAGAGCCGGGGGAGCTGTTTTTT.

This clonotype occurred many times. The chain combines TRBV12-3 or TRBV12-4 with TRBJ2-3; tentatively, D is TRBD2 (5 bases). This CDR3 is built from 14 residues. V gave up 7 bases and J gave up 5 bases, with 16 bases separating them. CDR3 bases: TGTGCCAGCAAAATCACCGAGGGTTTAGATACGCAGTATTTT. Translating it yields CASKITEGLDTQYF.

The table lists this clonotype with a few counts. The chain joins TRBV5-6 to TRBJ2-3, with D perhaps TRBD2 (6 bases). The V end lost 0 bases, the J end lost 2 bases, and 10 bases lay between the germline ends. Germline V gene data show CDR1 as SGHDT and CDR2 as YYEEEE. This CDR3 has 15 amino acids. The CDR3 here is CASSLEGLLTDTQYF. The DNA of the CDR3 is TGTGCCAGCAGCTTGGAAGGACTACTCACAGATACGCAGTATTTT.

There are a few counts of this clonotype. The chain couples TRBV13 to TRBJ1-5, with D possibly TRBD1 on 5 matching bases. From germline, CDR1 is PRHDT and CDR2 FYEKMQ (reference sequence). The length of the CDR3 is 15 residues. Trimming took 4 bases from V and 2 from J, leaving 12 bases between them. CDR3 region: CASSWGGTGNQPQHF. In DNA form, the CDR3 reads TGTGCCAGCAGCTGGGGGGGAACTGGCAATCAGCCCCAGCATTTT.

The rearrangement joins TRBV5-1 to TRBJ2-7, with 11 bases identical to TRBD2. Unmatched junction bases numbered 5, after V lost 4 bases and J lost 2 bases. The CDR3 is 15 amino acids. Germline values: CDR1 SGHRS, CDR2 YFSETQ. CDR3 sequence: CASSQGLAVAYEQYF. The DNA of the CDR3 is TGCGCCAGCAGCCAGGGACTAGCGGTGGCCTACGAGCAGTACTTC.

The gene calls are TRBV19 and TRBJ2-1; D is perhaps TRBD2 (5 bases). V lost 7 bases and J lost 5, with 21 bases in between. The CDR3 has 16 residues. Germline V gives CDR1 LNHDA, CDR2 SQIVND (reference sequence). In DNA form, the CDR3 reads TGTGCCAGTACCGTGGACTTGGTAGCAGTCCACAATGAGCAGTTCTTC. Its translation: CASTVDLVAVHNEQFF.

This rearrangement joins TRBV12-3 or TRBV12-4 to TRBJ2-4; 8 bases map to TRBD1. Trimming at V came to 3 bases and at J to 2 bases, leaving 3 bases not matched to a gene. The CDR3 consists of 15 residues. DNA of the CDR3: TGTGCCAGCAGTTTGTCAGGGGGCCCCAAAAACATTCAGTACTTC. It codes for CASSLSGGPKNIQYF.

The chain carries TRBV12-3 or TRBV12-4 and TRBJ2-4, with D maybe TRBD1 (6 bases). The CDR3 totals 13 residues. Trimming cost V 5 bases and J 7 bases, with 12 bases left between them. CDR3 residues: CASSQTTGNIQYF. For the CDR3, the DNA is TGTGCCAGCAGTCAAACCACAGGGAACATTCAGTACTTC.

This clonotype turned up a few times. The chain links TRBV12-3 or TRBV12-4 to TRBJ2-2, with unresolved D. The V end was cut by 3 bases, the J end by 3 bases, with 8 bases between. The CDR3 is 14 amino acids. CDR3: CASSFSSDTGELFF. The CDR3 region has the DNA TGTGCCAGCAGTTTTTCCTCTGACACCGGGGAGCTGTTTTTT.

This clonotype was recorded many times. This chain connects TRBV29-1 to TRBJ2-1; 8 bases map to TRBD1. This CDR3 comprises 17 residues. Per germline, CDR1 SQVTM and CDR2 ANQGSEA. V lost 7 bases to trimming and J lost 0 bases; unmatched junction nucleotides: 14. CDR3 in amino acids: CSARDRTHISSYNEQFF. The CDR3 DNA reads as TGCAGCGCCCGGGACAGGACCCATATTAGCTCCTACAATGAGCAGTTCTTC.

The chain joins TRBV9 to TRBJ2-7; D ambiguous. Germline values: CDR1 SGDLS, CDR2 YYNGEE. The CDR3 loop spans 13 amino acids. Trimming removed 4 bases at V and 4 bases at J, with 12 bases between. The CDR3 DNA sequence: TGTGCCAGCAGCACTTTTGGCGGTTACGAGCAGTACTTC. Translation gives CASSTFGGYEQYF.